The present T cell receptor (beta chain) was sequenced within a study of blood T cell repertoires in COVID-19 (dated by TCRdb to the early 2020s). Regarding the study in general: Samples from collaborators originated in the United States, Italy and Spain and spanned both the acute and convalescent phases of COVID-19. The material from the prospective study consisted of cDNA or gDNA derived from T cells, B-cell-depleted T cells, or PBMCs. Subjects who had been exposed to COVID-19, were actively infected with it, or had recovered from it provided the deeply sampled blood TCRbeta repertoires that made up the dataset. The repertoires were released in a freely available public database meant as a resource for research on the immune response to SARS-CoV-2. Samples were obtained from the ongoing ImmuneRACE study (first 160 participants) and from over 1,000 subjects provided by 6 global collaborators. The sample metadata nearly always contained a de-identified subject ID, COVID-19 status, age in years and sex. Where HLA class I and class II types were available, the types were taken from metadata supplied by the sample provider, not from assay-based typing.

With regard to this clone: The antigen it recognizes is unknown. No much larger clone exists at a distance of one base, and base qualities are not known.

TCRbeta CDR3 regions were amplified from genomic DNA by means of the immunoSEQ Assay, a bias-controlled multiplex PCR. The source study handled its data this way. Nucleated cell counts per sample were estimated from amplification of reference gene primers within the assay. Sequence reads were collapsed and filtered to measure the absolute abundance of every unique TCRbeta CDR3 rearrangement. For each sample, productive Simpson clonality was calculated as the square root of Simpson's diversity index across productive rearrangements. In its TCRdb copy, this immuneACCESS table keeps in-frame sequences only and misses some clones. Where compared with another copy, unresolved V genes explain less than half of these, and the others have no known cause. The DNA gave D and trimming, while V, J and clone size come from that table. Within this sample are nearly 350,000 clones, with almost 90% of them counted one time only. 7% to 8% of the sample is held by the ten biggest clonotypes.

The research as a whole found: The amount of clinical and demographic metadata varied by source and participant and was provided uncurated.

The CDR3 spans 16 residues, from the cysteine through the phenylalanine. Of the read, only the CDR3 DNA is kept; its 48 bases are in frame from base 1. Taken from the germline V gene (reference sequence), the CDR1 and CDR2 loops are MNHEY and SMNVEV. V and J are truncated by 5 bases and 0 bases respectively, leaving an intervening sequence of 14 bases. One collaborating source in Seattle enrolled patients during active infection and followed them longitudinally through the course of disease. The collaborating institutions used their own protocols to collect whole blood in K2EDTA tubes. Collaborator samples were shipped for TCRbeta analysis as frozen whole blood, isolated PBMCs, or DNA extracted from either sample type.

The specimen was peripheral blood. The rearrangement joined TRBV27 to TRBJ1-5, with a tentative D gene TRBD1 over 6 matching bases. This TCR was sampled from a woman in her 70s with COVID-19, enrolled during active disease. The CDR3 in this case is CASSTGPVHSNQPQHF. Here is the DNA: TGTGCCAGCAGTACAGGGCCCGTGCATAGCAATCAGCCCCAGCATTTT.